These 9 T cell receptor beta chains were sequenced from one sample in a study of cytomegalovirus exposure and HLA in healthy donors. Vbeta (60) and Jbeta (13) primers were used in the PCR. Method: immunoSEQ multiplex PCR; TCRdb's copy keeps in-frame clones and lacks some. Of over 55,000 clones in the sample, around two thirds were seen once. Specimen: PBMCs. The receptors originated from a woman in her fifties or sixties in good health and CMV-seropositive.

This chain uses TRBV28 with TRBJ1-2; the match to TRBD1 covers 7 bases. Germline CDR1 MDHEN, CDR2 SYDVKM. CDR3 size: 17 residues. V shed 4 bases and J 0 bases; nucleotides not matched to a gene: 11. CDR3 loop: CASSSGTASRSNYGYTF. CDR3 coding DNA: TGTGCCAGCAGTTCAGGGACAGCCTCCCGCTCTAACTATGGCTACACCTTC.

This clone was found a few times. The chain recombines TRBV7-8 with TRBJ2-3; no reliable D call. The CDR3 loop spans 12 amino acids. Germline CDR1 SGHVS, CDR2 FQNEAQ. V lost 1 base and J lost 8, with 7 bases in between. CDR3 sequence: CASSLGTFTQYF. As DNA, the CDR3 is TGTGCCAGCAGCTTAGGAACTTTTACGCAGTATTTT.

Here the CDR3 DNA reads TGTGCCAGCAGCTTGAGGAGCTCCTATAATTCACCCCTCCACTTT. This translates into CASSLRSSYNSPLHF. The chain uses TRBV5-8 and TRBJ1-6, with D unresolved. V was clipped by 1 base and J by 0 bases, with 5 bases between them. The CDR3 totals 15 residues. The germline gives CDR1 SGHTS, CDR2 YDEGEE.

This clone has only a few counts. The genes are TRBV6-6 and TRBJ1-1, with unresolved D. V was shortened by 2 bases and J by 7 bases, with 11 bases between the two germline ends. CDR1 MNHNY and CDR2 SVGAGI come from the germline V gene (reference sequence). This CDR3 has 13 residues. CDR3 bases: TGTGCCAGCAGTTACCCGACTCTGAGTGAAGCTTTCTTT. Translation: CASSYPTLSEAFF.

The CDR3 region has the DNA TGTGCCAGCAGCCAACCGGGACTAGCGGGGTTAGATACGCAGTATTTT. This sequence encodes CASSQPGLAGLDTQYF. The J gene is TRBJ2-3, the V gene TRBV27, with 13 bases identical to TRBD2. After removal of 6 bases from V and 5 bases from J, the junction contained 8 bases not matched to a gene. Per the germline V gene, CDR1 is MNHEY and CDR2 is SMNVEV (reference sequence). The CDR3 is 16 residues long.

The chain carries TRBV14 and TRBJ2-7, with TRBD2 matching over 8 bases. CDR1 and CDR2 (germline): SGHDN, FVKESK. This CDR3 contains 18 residues. With 2 bases clipped from V and 5 bases from J, the junction kept 17 bases outside the gene matches. The CDR3 is CASSQSAGGGAFPDEQYF. CDR3 coding DNA: TGTGCCAGCAGCCAAAGCGCCGGGGGGGGCGCGTTTCCCGACGAGCAGTACTTC. The full variable domain, in which reference TRBV14 and TRBJ2-7 provide the parts outside the CDR3, is EAGVTQFPSHSVIEKGQTVTLRCDPISGHDNLYWYRRVMGKEIKFLLHFVKESKQDESGMPNNRFLAERTGGTYSTLKVQPAELEDSGVYFCASSQSAGGGAFPDEQYFGPGTRLTVT.

This clone occurred once. The V gene is TRBV9, the J gene TRBJ2-3; D perhaps matches TRBD1 (6 bases). CDR3 size: 14 residues. V lost 5 bases, J lost 1 base, and 11 bases lay in between. Germline V gene lookup returns CDR1 SGDLS and CDR2 YYNGEE. The CDR3 is CASSGPGGTDTQYF. The CDR3 DNA sequence: TGTGCCAGCAGTGGGCCAGGGGGCACAGATACGCAGTATTTT.

The gene calls are TRBV7-2 and TRBJ1-4; the match to TRBD1 covers 8 bases. With V trimmed by 5 bases and J by 3 bases, 2 bases remained unmatched. CDR1 and CDR2 (germline): SGHTA, FQGNSA. The CDR3 totals 14 residues. The CDR3 DNA is TGTGCCAGCAGCCGGGGACAGGCTAATGAAAAACTGTTTTTT. It is translated as CASSRGQANEKLFF.

The chain has TRBV28 and TRBJ1-5; no clear D. Germline CDR1 reads MDHEN; CDR2 reads SYDVKM. The V end was cut by 7 bases, the J end by 3 bases, with 13 bases between. The CDR3 totals 14 residues. CDR3 nucleotide sequence: TGTGCCAGCAAAATCATGCGGAACAATCAGCCCCAGCATTTT. Protein product: CASKIMRNNQPQHF.